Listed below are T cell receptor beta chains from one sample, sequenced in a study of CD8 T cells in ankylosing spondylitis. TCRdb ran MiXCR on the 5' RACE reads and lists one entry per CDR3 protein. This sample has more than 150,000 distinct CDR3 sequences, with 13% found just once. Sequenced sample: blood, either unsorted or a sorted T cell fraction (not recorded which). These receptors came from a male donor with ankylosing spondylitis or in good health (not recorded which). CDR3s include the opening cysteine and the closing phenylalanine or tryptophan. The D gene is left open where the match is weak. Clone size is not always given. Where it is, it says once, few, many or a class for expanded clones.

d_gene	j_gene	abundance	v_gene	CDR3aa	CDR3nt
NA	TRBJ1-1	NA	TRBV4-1	CASSQEPLGIPDEAFF	TGCGCCAGCAGCCAAGAACCCCTAGGAATTCCCGACGAAGCTTTCTTT
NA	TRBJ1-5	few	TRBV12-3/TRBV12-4	CASSLSPGEPQHF	TGTGCCAGCAGTTTATCCCCCGGTGAGCCCCAGCATTTT
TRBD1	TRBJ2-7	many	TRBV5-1	CASSWTGDDEQYF	TGCGCCAGCAGCTGGACAGGGGACGACGAGCAGTACTTC
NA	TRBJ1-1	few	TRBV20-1	CSASRANTEAFF	TGCAGTGCTAGTCGGGCGAACACTGAAGCTTTCTTT
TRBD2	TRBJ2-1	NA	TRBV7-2	CASSLGLAGSDNEQFF	TGTGCCAGCAGCTTAGGGCTAGCGGGGAGTGACAATGAGCAGTTCTTC
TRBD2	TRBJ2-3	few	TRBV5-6	CASSLAAGGQDTQYF	TGTGCCAGCAGCTTAGCAGCGGGGGGCCAAGATACGCAGTATTTT
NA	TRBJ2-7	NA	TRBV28	CASSLGQGVHEQYF	TGTGCCAGCAGTTTAGGCCAGGGAGTCCACGAGCAGTACTTC
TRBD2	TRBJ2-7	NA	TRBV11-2	CASSLTSGEYEQYF	TGTGCCAGCAGCTTGACTAGCGGGGAGTACGAGCAGTACTTC
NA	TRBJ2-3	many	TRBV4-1	CASSQGPSTDTQYF	TGCGCCAGCAGCCAAGGGCCTAGCACAGATACGCAGTATTTT
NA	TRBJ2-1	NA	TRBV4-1	CASSQLYSLLQFF	TGCGCCAGCAGCCAGCTTTACTCCCTTCTCCAGTTCTTC
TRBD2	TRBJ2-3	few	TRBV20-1	CSASGRASSTDTQYF	TGCAGTGCTAGCGGGAGGGCATCTAGCACAGATACGCAGTATTTT
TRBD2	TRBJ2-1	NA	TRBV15	CATSREGSGSGDEQFF	TGTGCCACCAGCAGAGAGGGTAGCGGGAGTGGTGATGAGCAGTTCTTC
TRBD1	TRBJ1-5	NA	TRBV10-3	CAISEDRAHGQPQHF	TGTGCCATCAGTGAGGACAGGGCCCACGGTCAGCCCCAGCATTTT
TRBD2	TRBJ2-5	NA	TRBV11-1	CASRNNPGLAGGEETQYF	TGTGCCAGCAGAAATAATCCGGGACTAGCGGGGGGGGAAGAGACCCAGTACTTC
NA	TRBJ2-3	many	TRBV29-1	CSVAGGADSTDTQYF	TGCAGCGTTGCAGGTGGGGCAGACAGCACAGATACGCAGTATTTT
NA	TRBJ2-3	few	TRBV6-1	CASRDRGLGPLFNTQYF	TGTGCCAGCAGGGACCGGGGCCTAGGCCCGTTATTTAATACGCAGTATTTT
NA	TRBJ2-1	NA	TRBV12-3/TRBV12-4	CASSTPSFEQFF	TGTGCCAGCAGTACCCCCTCTTTTGAGCAGTTCTTC
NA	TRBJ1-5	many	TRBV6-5	CASSLVGVNQPQHF	TGTGCCAGCAGTTTGGTGGGGGTCAATCAGCCCCAGCATTTT
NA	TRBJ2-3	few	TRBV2	CASKAPEQDTQYF	TGTGCCAGCAAGGCTCCTGAGCAGGATACGCAGTATTTT
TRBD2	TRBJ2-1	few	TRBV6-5	CASSYSRGGGNEQFF	TGTGCCAGCAGTTACTCCCGGGGGGGCGGAAATGAGCAGTTCTTC
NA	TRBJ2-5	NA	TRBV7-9	CASSLPPQETQYF	TGTGCCAGCAGCTTACCCCCCCAAGAGACCCAGTACTTC
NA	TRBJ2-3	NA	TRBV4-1	CASSQGTGTDTQYF	TGTGCCAGCAGCCAAGGTACAGGCACAGATACGCAGTATTTT
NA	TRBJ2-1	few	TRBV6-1	CASIRGSSYNEQFF	TGTGCCAGCATTCGCGGTAGCTCCTACAATGAGCAGTTCTTC
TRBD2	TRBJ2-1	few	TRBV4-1	CASSPLAGGDNEQFF	TGCGCCAGCAGTCCTCTAGCGGGAGGGGACAATGAGCAGTTCTTC
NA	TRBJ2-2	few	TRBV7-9	CASSPADPRNTGELFF	TGTGCCAGCAGCCCTGCGGACCCCCGGAACACCGGGGAGCTGTTTTTT
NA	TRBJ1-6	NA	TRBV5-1	CASTLGDDNSPLHF	TGCGCCAGCACCCTGGGGGATGATAATTCACCCCTCCACTTT
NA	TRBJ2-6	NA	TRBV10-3	CATLPASGANVLTF	TGTGCCACACTACCTGCCTCTGGGGCCAACGTCCTGACTTTC
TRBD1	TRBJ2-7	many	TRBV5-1	CASSTGQGAGEQYF	TGCGCCAGCAGTACGGGACAGGGGGCAGGGGAGCAGTACTTC
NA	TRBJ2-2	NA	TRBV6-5	CASSYRPGNTGELFF	TGTGCCAGCAGTTATCGGCCAGGGAACACCGGGGAGCTGTTTTTT
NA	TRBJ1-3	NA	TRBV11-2	CASSPYVVGPTSGNTIYF	TGTGCCAGCAGCCCCTACGTCGTGGGCCCCACCTCTGGAAACACCATATATTTT
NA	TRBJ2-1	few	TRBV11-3	CASSSEGPGVTF	TGTGCCAGCAGCTCAGAGGGCCCAGGGGTGACCTTC
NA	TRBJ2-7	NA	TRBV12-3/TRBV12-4	CASSFGIRYEQYF	TGTGCCAGCAGTTTCGGCATCCGCTACGAGCAGTACTTC
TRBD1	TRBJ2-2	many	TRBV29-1	CSVAQGTGELFF	TGCAGCGTAGCACAGGGGACCGGGGAGCTGTTTTTT
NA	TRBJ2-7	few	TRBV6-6	CASSYRGEQYF	TGTGCCAGCAGTTACAGGGGCGAGCAGTACTTC
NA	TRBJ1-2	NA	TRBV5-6	CASSLGIWFDYTF	TGTGCCAGCAGCTTGGGGATATGGTTCGACTACACCTTC
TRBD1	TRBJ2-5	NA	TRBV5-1	CASSPGTGVGETQYF	TGCGCCAGCAGCCCGGGGACAGGGGTTGGAGAGACCCAGTACTTC
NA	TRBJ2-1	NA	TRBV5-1	CASSLGYGPSSYNEQFF	TGCGCCAGCAGCTTGGGGTACGGCCCGAGCTCCTACAATGAGCAGTTCTTC
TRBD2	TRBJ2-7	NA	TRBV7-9	CASPPGGGADEQYF	TGTGCCAGCCCACCGGGCGGGGGGGCGGACGAGCAGTACTTC
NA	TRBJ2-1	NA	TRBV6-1	CATLGDFGYEQFF	TGTGCCACCCTTGGAGATTTTGGATATGAGCAGTTCTTC
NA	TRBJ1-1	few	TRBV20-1	CSAHPGGLHTEAFF	TGCAGTGCTCACCCGGGAGGGTTGCACACTGAAGCTTTCTTT
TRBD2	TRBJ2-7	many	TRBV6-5	CASSSTFPGGEQYF	TGTGCCAGCAGTTCGACTTTTCCGGGGGGCGAGCAGTACTTC
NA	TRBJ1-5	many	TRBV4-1	CASSQSPSNQPQHF	TGCGCCAGCAGCCAAAGCCCGTCAAATCAGCCCCAGCATTTT
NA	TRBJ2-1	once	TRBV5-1	CASSRAEVSYNEQFF	TGCGCCAGCAGCCGCGCCGAAGTTTCCTACAATGAGCAGTTCTTC